This T cell receptor (beta chain) was recovered during a study of regulatory T cells in long-lasting Graves disease. The study's findings and limits: Possibly, too few samples lowered accuracy. Study of thyroid tissue was not done, with only peripheral blood studied. The TCR repertoire of persistent Graves' patients was less diverse than that of newly diagnosed ones.

This clonotype was counted at least ten times. No antigen is known for it. Germline V gives CDR1 SGHRS, CDR2 YFSETQ. The V gene lost 4 bases and the J gene lost 6 bases, with 16 bases spanning the gap. There are 14 residues in the CDR3. Time point here: persistent/refractory GD, antithyroid drugs over 5 years with positive TRAb. PBMC-extracted RNA yielded the TCR library. Investigators report Graves' disease was diagnosed under American Thyroid Association guidelines. Through Arm-PCR of CDR3 regions and iRepertoire HTBI primers, TCR beta libraries were built. TCRdb re-analysed the multiplex PCR reads in MiXCR, keeping a single row per CDR3 protein. The sample lists hundreds of thousands of distinct CDR3 sequences; around a fifth were seen once.

This TCR came from a female donor with Graves disease. The V call is TRBV5-1, the J call TRBJ1-2; D is perhaps TRBD1 (5 bases). The sample here was peripheral blood mononuclear cells (PBMCs), taken when the disease was refractory, from a patient treated with antithyroid drugs. CDR3 in DNA: TGCGCCAGCAGCCTCGACAGACCACTAAATGGCTACACCTTC. This codes for CASSLDRPLNGYTF.